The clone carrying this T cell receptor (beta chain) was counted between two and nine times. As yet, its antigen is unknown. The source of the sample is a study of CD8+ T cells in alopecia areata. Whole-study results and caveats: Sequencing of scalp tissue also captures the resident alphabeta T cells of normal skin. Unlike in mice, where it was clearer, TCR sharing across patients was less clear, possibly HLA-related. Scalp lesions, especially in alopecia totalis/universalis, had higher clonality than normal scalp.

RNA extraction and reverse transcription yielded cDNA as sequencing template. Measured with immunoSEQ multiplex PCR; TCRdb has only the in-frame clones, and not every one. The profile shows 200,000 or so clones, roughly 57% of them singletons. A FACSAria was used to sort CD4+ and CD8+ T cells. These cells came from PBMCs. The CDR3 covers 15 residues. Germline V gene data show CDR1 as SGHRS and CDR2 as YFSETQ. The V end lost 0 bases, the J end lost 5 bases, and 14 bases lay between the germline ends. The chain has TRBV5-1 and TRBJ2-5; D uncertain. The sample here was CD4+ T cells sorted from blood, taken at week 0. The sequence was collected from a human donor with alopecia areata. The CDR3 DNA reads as TGCGCCAGCAGCTTGGGGATAGGGTTGAAGGAGACCCAGTACTTC. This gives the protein CASSLGIGLKETQYF. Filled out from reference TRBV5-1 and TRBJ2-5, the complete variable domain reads KAGVTQTPRYLIKTRGQQVTLSCSPISGHRSVSWYQQTPGQGLQFLFEYFSETQRNKGNFPGRFSGRQFSNSRSEMNVSTLELGDSALYLCASSLGIGLKETQYFGPGTRLLVL.